This T cell receptor beta chain is from a study of OX40 agonist ivuxolimab in advanced cancers. Overall study results and limits: Clonal expansion was seen in CD4+ and CD8+ blood T cells by week 6 at 0.1 to 3.0 mg/kg. People who partly responded at 0.1-3.0 mg/kg had some of the least clonal expansion seen. Averaging showed that CD8+ T cells had more expanded clones than CD4+ did.

Clones were sequenced by immunoSEQ multiplex PCR, and TCRdb holds only the in-frame ones, with some missing. The table lists tens of thousands of clones, about 93% of them singletons. A note on this clone: What it binds is unknown.

Sampling times: baseline, cycle 4 day 1, cycle 7 day 1. Germline CDR1 reads MDHEN; CDR2 reads SYDVKM. The CDR3 is 12 residues long. With V trimmed by 6 bases and J by 11 bases, 6 bases remained unmatched. Sequenced here: CD4+ or CD8+ T cells sorted from blood, sampled in a trial of the OX40 agonist ivuxolimab. The chain combines TRBV28 with TRBJ2-3; TRBD1 matches 9 bases. The receptor was isolated from an adult with an advanced solid tumor such as melanoma, head and neck, liver or kidney cancer. The CDR3 nucleotides are TGTGCCAGCAGGGGTACAGGGGGCAAGCAGTATTTT. Its protein product is CASRGTGGKQYF.